This T cell receptor (beta chain) was sequenced for a study of blood T cell repertoires in COVID-19. Study information: From T cells, B-cell-depleted T cells, or PBMCs came the material, which was cDNA or gDNA.

This table comes from immunoSEQ multiplex PCR, and its TCRdb copy is limited to in-frame clones, with some not included. Among tens of thousands of clones, roughly 80% were seen once, and the ten largest hold over 25%. Per the germline V gene, CDR1 is SGHNT and CDR2 is YENEEA. Between the trimmed V and J ends, which lost 2 bases and 10 bases, there was a span of 23 bases. The CDR3 has 16 amino acids. The chain joins TRBV11-3 to TRBJ1-1; no firm D call. The source of this sequence is a human donor in a cohort sampled during active COVID-19. The sequenced sample consisted of peripheral blood. The DNA for the CDR3 is TGTGCCAGCAGCTTAAATCTCGGCGACTTCACTGATGGAGCTTTCTTT. Its translation is CASSLNLGDFTDGAFF. Full variable domain (remainder filled in from reference TRBV11-3 and TRBJ1-1): EAGVVQSPRYKIIEKKQPVAFWCNPISGHNTLYWYLQNLGQGPELLIRYENEEAVDDSQLPKDRFSAERLKGVDSTLKIQPAELGDSAVYLCASSLNLGDFTDGAFFGQGTRLTVV.